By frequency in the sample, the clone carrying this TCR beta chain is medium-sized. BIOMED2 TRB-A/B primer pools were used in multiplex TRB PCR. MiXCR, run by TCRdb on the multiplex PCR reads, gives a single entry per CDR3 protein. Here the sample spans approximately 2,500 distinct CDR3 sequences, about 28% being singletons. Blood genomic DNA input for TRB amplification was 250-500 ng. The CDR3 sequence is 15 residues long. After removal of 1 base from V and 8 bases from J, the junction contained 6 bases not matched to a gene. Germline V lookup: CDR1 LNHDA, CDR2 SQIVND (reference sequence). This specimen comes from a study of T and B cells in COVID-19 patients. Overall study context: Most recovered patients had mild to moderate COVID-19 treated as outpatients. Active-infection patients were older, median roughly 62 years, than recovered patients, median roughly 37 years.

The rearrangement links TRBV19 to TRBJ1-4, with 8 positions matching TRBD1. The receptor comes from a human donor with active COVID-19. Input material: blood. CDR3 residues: CASSIASRGPEKLFF. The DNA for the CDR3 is TGTGCCAGTAGTATAGCCTCCAGGGGGCCCGAAAAACTGTTTTTT. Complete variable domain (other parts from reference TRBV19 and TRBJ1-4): DGGITQSPKYLFRKEGQNVTLSCEQNLNHDAMYWYRQDPGQGLRLIYYSQIVNDFQKGDIAEGYSVSREKKESFPLTVTSAQKNPTAFYLCASSIASRGPEKLFFGSGTQLSVL.